One T cell receptor (beta chain) is described in this entry. This clone came up a few times. Its antigen is still unknown. No base quality values were provided; no much bigger clone lies one nucleotide off. Other nucleotide sequences from this sample produce the same CDR3. Focal radiation therapy combined with CTLA-4 blockade (ipilimumab) was tested in patients with chemo-refractory metastatic non-small-cell lung cancer. This sample is drawn from a study of radiotherapy plus CTLA-4 blockade in lung cancer (dated by TCRdb to between 2018 and 2020). As for the study more broadly: Among the enrolled patients, about 19% had an objective response, and less than 40% reached disease control. Overall study results and their limits: Early dynamic changes in blood T cell clones, together with increased serum interferon-beta after radiation, were reported as the strongest predictors of response. After treatment with radiotherapy and ipilimumab, TCR clones that originated in tumors expanded in peripheral blood.

Library preparation was by the immunoSEQ multiplex PCR assay. Drawn from immuneACCESS, this table holds only the in-frame rearrangements with V and J called that TCRdb kept. Clones are partly lost; checked studies trace under half to an unresolved V gene and leave the rest unexplained. This sample lists about 88,000 clones; more than 70% were detected once. More than 12% of the sample belongs to the ten largest clones. The CDR3 numbers 11 residues from cysteine through phenylalanine. The DNA shown is the 33-base CDR3, in frame from base 1. CDR1 and CDR2 were assigned from the germline V gene as MNHNS and SASEGT. V gives up 5 bases and J gives up 4 bases, and the segment between their germline ends measures 6 bases.

The sequenced sample was peripheral blood, obtained from a patient treated with radiotherapy plus ipilimumab. The chain is encoded by TRBV6-1 joined to TRBJ2-7, with no confidently assigned D gene. The TCR originated in a human donor with non-small cell lung cancer that progressed on radiotherapy plus ipilimumab. CDR3 loop: CASSYQYEQYF. The nucleotide sequence is given as TGTGCCAGCAGTTACCAGTACGAGCAGTACTTC.